The source of this T cell receptor (beta chain) is a study of T-cell memory formation after mild COVID-19. The wider study: The TCR clusters were mostly specific to one donor. Study-level results: Pre-infection memory harbored some responding clones, suggesting cross-reactive memory joined.

This CDR3 spans 13 amino acids. V lost 6 bases to trimming and J lost 8 bases; unmatched junction nucleotides: 7. Germline V gene data show CDR1 as LNHDA and CDR2 as SQIVND (reference sequence). TCRdb re-called the 5' RACE reads with MiXCR, one entry per CDR3 protein. The sample holds 30,000 to 45,000 distinct CDR3 sequences, around 10% seen once. This clonotype was counted many times. What it binds is not known. The sample was PBMCs or a T cell subset sorted from them (not recorded which). The chain carries TRBV19 and TRBJ2-3; 8 bases are a match to TRBD1. This TCR was sampled from a young man who had mild COVID-19 (a few samples of this study predate the infection). Cell type and time point are not known. The CDR3 loop is CASSQDRASTQYF. CDR3 bases: TGTGCCAGTAGCCAGGACAGGGCGAGTACGCAGTATTTT. Full variable domain (rest looked up from reference TRBV19 and TRBJ2-3): DGGITQSPKYLFRKEGQNVTLSCEQNLNHDAMYWYRQDPGQGLRLIYYSQIVNDFQKGDIAEGYSVSREKKESFPLTVTSAQKNPTAFYLCASSQDRASTQYFGPGTRLTVL.